These T cell receptor beta chains were read from a single sample in a study of blood T cell repertoires in COVID-19. Profiling relied on immunoSEQ multiplex PCR, and the TCRdb table lists in-frame clones only, not all of them. The data show 100,000 to 150,000 clones, 86% seen once. Source material: peripheral blood. All receptors derive from a human donor in a cohort sampled during active COVID-19. CDR3s include the opening cysteine and the closing phenylalanine or tryptophan. A D gene is named only where the DNA matches it firmly. The size of a clone is reported for some rows only, either as once, few or many, or as a class for expanded clones.

size	V	J	D	CDR3	DNA
.	TRBV6-5	TRBJ2-1	TRBD2	CASSLTSGTYNEQFF	TGTGCCAGCAGCTTGACTAGCGGGACCTACAATGAGCAGTTCTTC
once	TRBV28	TRBJ2-1	TRBD1	CASSLVGGPYNEQFF	TGTGCCAGCAGTTTGGTAGGGGGCCCCTACAATGAGCAGTTCTTC
.	TRBV19	TRBJ1-5	.	CASSIAGPQHF	TGTGCCAGTAGTATAGCGGGGCCCCAGCATTTT
.	TRBV6-5	TRBJ2-7	TRBD1	CASSTDRAHPYEQYF	TGTGCCAGCAGTACTGACAGGGCCCATCCATACGAGCAGTACTTC
.	TRBV2	TRBJ2-1	.	CASSDKWESVQFF	TGTGCCAGCAGTGACAAGTGGGAGTCGGTGCAGTTCTTC
.	TRBV19	TRBJ2-3	.	CASSIASGLGTDTQYF	TGTGCCAGTAGTATAGCGTCCGGACTTGGAACAGATACGCAGTATTTT
once	TRBV4-3	TRBJ1-4	.	CASSQDLQTLLVNEKLFF	TGCGCCAGCAGCCAAGATCTACAGACCCTCCTTGTTAATGAAAAACTGTTTTTT
.	TRBV5-4	TRBJ2-1	TRBD2	CASSLGGRGDEQFF	TGTGCCAGCAGCTTGGGCGGGAGAGGCGATGAGCAGTTCTTC
.	TRBV28	TRBJ1-4	TRBD1	CASSLDRVNEKLFF	TGTGCCAGCAGTTTAGACAGGGTAAATGAAAAACTGTTTTTT
.	TRBV4-1	TRBJ2-3	.	CASSQDLGTDTQYF	TGCGCCAGCAGCCAAGACCTAGGCACAGATACGCAGTATTTT
.	TRBV2	TRBJ2-7	TRBD1	CASSTGAYEQYF	TGTGCCAGCAGTACAGGGGCCTACGAGCAGTACTTC
few	TRBV9	TRBJ2-1	TRBD1	CASSGGQGRYNEQFF	TGTGCCAGCAGCGGCGGACAGGGGCGATACAATGAGCAGTTCTTC
.	TRBV4-1	TRBJ2-1	.	CASSQDPLAGDEQFF	TGCGCCAGCAGCCAAGATCCACTAGCTGGCGATGAGCAGTTCTTC
.	TRBV7-2	TRBJ2-7	TRBD2	CASSLWGTTSYEQYF	TGTGCCAGCAGCTTATGGGGGACTACCTCCTACGAGCAGTACTTC
.	TRBV19	TRBJ2-7	.	CASSWASGSYEQYF	TGTGCCAGTAGTTGGGCTTCCGGCTCCTACGAGCAGTACTTC
.	TRBV5-1	TRBJ2-7	.	CASSAPGDEQYF	TGCGCCAGCAGCGCCCCGGGTGACGAGCAGTACTTC
.	TRBV10-1	TRBJ2-1	.	CASSGPEAITFF	TGCGCCAGCAGTGGGCCGGAGGCCATCACGTTCTTC
.	TRBV5-1	TRBJ2-7	TRBD1	CASRKNRDSSYEQYF	TGCGCCAGCAGGAAGAATAGGGACAGCTCCTACGAGCAGTACTTC
.	TRBV18	TRBJ2-7	TRBD2	CASSPPEREAYEQYF	TGTGCCAGCTCACCACCGGAGCGGGAGGCCTACGAGCAGTACTTC
.	TRBV19	TRBJ1-5	.	CASSIVGAGAQPQHF	TGTGCCAGTAGTATCGTGGGGGCGGGGGCCCAGCCCCAGCATTTT
.	TRBV6-6	TRBJ2-2	.	CASSLQRSGELFF	TGTGCCAGCAGTCTCCAGAGGTCCGGGGAGCTGTTTTTT
.	TRBV3-1/TRBV3-2	TRBJ1-2	.	CASSQPQPGGGYTF	TGTGCCAGCAGCCAACCCCAACCCGGAGGTGGCTACACCTTC
.	TRBV7-6	TRBJ2-2	.	CASSLKIGQPGELFF	TGTGCCAGCAGCTTAAAAATCGGTCAACCCGGGGAGCTGTTTTTT
few	TRBV9	TRBJ2-2	.	CASSVELRSGELFF	TGTGCCAGCAGCGTAGAGCTCAGGTCCGGGGAGCTGTTTTTT